This T cell receptor (beta chain) was captured in a study of vaccination effects on CD4 cells after COVID-19. This clone was seen more than once but under ten times. Its antigen remains unknown. Prior to sequencing, the ViraFEST assay stimulated PBMC with viral peptide pools, which expanded the antigen-specific CD4+ T cells. When nine to ten days of culture had elapsed, CD4+ T cells were isolated. Previously uninfected by SARS-CoV-2, the vaccine recipients also showed negative nucleocapsid antibodies. CDR1 and CDR2 from the germline V gene are MNHEY and SVGAGI. The CDR3 is made up of 15 amino acids. The junction had 6 bases not matched to a gene; V was cut back by 7 bases and J by 5 bases. Study-level points and caveats: Substantial clonal contraction characterized both infection- and vaccine-induced clones late after vaccination.

Clones were sequenced by immunoSEQ multiplex PCR, and TCRdb holds only the in-frame ones, with some missing. The data contain approximately 25,000 clones, 73% of them singletons. This receptor was taken from a human donor who received a COVID-19 vaccine. This sample comprised CD4+ T cells from PBMCs cultured with HCoV-NL63 spike peptides, obtained before COVID-19 vaccination. V usage is TRBV6-5 and J usage is TRBJ1-5, with 12 positions matching TRBD1. CDR3 loop: CASTMGQGAYQPQHF. In DNA form, the CDR3 reads TGTGCCAGCACCATGGGACAGGGGGCTTATCAGCCCCAGCATTTT.